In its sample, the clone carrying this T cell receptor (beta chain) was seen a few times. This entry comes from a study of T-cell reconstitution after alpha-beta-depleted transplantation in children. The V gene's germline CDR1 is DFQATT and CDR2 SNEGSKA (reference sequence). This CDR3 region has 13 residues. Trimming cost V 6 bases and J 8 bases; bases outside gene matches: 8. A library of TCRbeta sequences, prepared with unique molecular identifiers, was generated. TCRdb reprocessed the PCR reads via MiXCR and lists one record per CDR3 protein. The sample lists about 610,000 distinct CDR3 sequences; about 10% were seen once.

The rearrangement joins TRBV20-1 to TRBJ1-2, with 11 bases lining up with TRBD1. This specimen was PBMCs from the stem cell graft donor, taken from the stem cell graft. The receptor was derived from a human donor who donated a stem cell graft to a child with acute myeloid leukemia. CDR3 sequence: CSATDRGRGGYTF. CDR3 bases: TGCAGTGCCACGGACAGGGGGCGCGGGGGCTACACCTTC.